This T cell receptor (beta chain) was found in a study of blood T cells in healthy people across ages. Combining a sample-barcoded 5' primer with a J-beta primer mix, a second PCR ran for roughly 6 to 12 cycles. MiXCR was run by TCRdb on the 5' RACE reads, yielding one entry per CDR3 protein. The table records roughly 680,000 distinct CDR3 sequences, around 50% of them present only once. V lost 0 bases and J lost 5, with 17 bases in between. Germline CDR1 is LGHDT and CDR2 is YNNKEL (reference sequence). The CDR3 consists of 16 residues. It was ten milliliters of peripheral blood that were drawn from each donor. Per individual sample, total RNA of at least 5 micrograms was extracted. Notes on the study in general: In long-lived donors, naive CD4+ cell counts and diversity exceeded those of aged donors. PBMC samples, being unsorted, prevented any conclusive comparison of naive and antigen-experienced cells.

For this clonotype: The antigen remains unidentified.

The genes are TRBV3-1 and TRBJ2-7; D assignment may be TRBD1 or TRBD2 (6 bases each). The sequenced material came from blood. The TCR was taken from a woman aged 80 or older in good health. CDR3 amino acids: CASSQDWGARFHEQYF. In nucleotides, the CDR3 is TGTGCCAGCAGCCAAGATTGGGGGGCGCGTTTCCACGAGCAGTACTTC.